This TCR beta chain was obtained from a study of Tregs in tolerant kidney transplant recipients (dated by TCRdb to the late 2010s). Some background on the complete study: The transplants used related donors along with nonmyeloablative bone marrow transplantation, and in the human trials mixed chimerism was transient. The study used TCRbeta sequencing to identify donor-specific regulatory T cells before combined kidney and bone marrow transplantation, then tracked those cells after transplant. What the authors observed across the whole study: Donor-specific Treg expansion was found to exceed global Treg expansion in tolerant patients, suggesting antigen-driven rather than nonspecific expansion. The most biologically relevant and donor-specific TCRbeta repertoire appeared to be identified by expanding Tregs with activated donor B cells. For some patients the PCR primers changed over time, which made it impossible to compare the samples from those patients at the nucleotide level. The study was constrained by small patient numbers, and validation of the findings is required in larger populations and under other immunosuppression protocols. Biological reproducibility was not directly addressed, though technical replication error appeared minimal.

For TCRbeta CDR3 sequencing, genomic DNA was extracted from sorted cells using the QIAGEN DNeasy Blood and Tissue Kit. High-throughput TCRbeta CDR3 sequencing was carried out commercially through immunoSEQ, with PCR amplification with bias correction and internal controls included. For the original study's pipeline: A unique productive TCRbeta sequence was defined by the CDR3 nucleotide sequence when primers matched, and otherwise by the CDR3 amino acid sequence together with the Vbeta and Jbeta genes. Sorting error was corrected by removing sequences shared between sorted populations at a frequency ratio of 2:1 or less, and the remaining shared sequences were assigned to the higher population. A sequence was defined as donor-reactive if the sequence was expanded at least 5-fold in CFSE-low cells compared with unstimulated cells and had a frequency of at least 0.01% in CFSE-low cells. Jensen-Shannon divergence calculated on the top 100 TCRbeta sequences ranked by frequency was used to measure repertoire divergence. When a sample had multiple sequencing runs, each run was corrected for sorting error separately and the runs were then pooled. TCRdb carries this immuneACCESS record with in-frame sequences only. Its versions omit some clonotypes, under half of them owing to an unresolved V gene in the studies checked, with the rest unexplained. Clone size and V and J calls were adopted from that table, with D and trimming inferred from the DNA. The data table for this sample lists 50,000 or so clones. The ten most abundant clones make up roughly 0.8% of the sample.

The label giving this sample's time point can be read as: blood sample drawn before combined kidney and bone marrow transplant. Thawed PBMCs were FACS-sorted into unstimulated Tregs (CD4+CD25+CD127-), CD4+ non-Tregs (CD4+CD25-), CD4 cells and CD8 cells. Patients were 4 combined kidney and bone marrow transplant recipients from the ITN036ST trial, and only these trial subjects had samples available. Healthy control blood was processed by Ficoll density gradient to PBMCs and cryopreserved; patient PBMCs were collected before and after transplant. About this clone: This receptor's antigen is unknown.

This receptor was taken from a human donor who received a combined kidney and bone marrow transplant. Source: CD4+ T cells from blood, taken before the transplant.

CDR3 region: CAWSLGTPYGYTF. The sequenced CDR3 bases are TGTGCCTGGAGTTTGGGGACACCGTATGGC. The chain couples TRBV30 to TRBJ1-2, with TRBD1 as a weak D call on 6 bases. Read data end 3 residues before the CDR3 end; the end is taken from the germline J gene. Counted from cysteine to phenylalanine, this CDR3 has 13 amino acids. Sequencing covers 30 bases of the CDR3, shown here with the frame starting at base 1. The germline ends are 12 bases apart after V is trimmed by 2 bases and J by 5 bases. In the germline V gene (reference sequence), CDR1 corresponds to GTSNPN and CDR2 to SVGIG.